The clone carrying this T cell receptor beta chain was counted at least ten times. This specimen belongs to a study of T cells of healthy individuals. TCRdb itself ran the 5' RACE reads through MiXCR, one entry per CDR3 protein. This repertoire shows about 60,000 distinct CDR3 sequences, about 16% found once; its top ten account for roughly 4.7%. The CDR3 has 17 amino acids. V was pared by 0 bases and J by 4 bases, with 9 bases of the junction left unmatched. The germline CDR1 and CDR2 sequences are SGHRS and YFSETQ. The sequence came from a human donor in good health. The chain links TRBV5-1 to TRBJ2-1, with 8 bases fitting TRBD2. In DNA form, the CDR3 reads TGCGCCAGCAGCTTGGCCGAGAAGACTAGCGTGTACAATGAGCAGTTCTTC. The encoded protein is CASSLAEKTSVYNEQFF. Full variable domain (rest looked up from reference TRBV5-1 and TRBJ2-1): KAGVTQTPRYLIKTRGQQVTLSCSPISGHRSVSWYQQTPGQGLQFLFEYFSETQRNKGNFPGRFSGRQFSNSRSEMNVSTLELGDSALYLCASSLAEKTSVYNEQFFGPGTRLTVL.